This T cell receptor (beta chain) was recorded in a study of cytomegalovirus exposure and HLA in healthy donors. Amplification used 60 Vbeta primers and 13 Jbeta primers. Original handling: As a later analysis found, there were 78 million or so unique TCR beta chains, of which 8.5 million to 13 million were shared. Profiled with immunoSEQ multiplex PCR; TCRdb holds only in-frame clones, not every one. V, J and clone size were drawn from that table, and D and trimming were deduced from the DNA. The sample consists of 150,000 to 200,000 clones, about 75% of them appearing once. This CDR3 region has 13 residues. The germline V gene has CDR1 SNHLY and CDR2 FYNNEI. V was cut by 7 bases and J by 5 bases, with 12 bases left in between.

Sequenced: PBMCs. The chain recombines TRBV2 with TRBJ1-5; D is perhaps TRBD1 (6 bases). This clonotype originated in a woman between 35 and 50 years old in good health and CMV-seropositive. The CDR3 loop reads CASNREADQPQHF. CDR3 DNA: TGTGCCAGCAACAGGGAAGCAGATCAGCCCCAGCATTTT.